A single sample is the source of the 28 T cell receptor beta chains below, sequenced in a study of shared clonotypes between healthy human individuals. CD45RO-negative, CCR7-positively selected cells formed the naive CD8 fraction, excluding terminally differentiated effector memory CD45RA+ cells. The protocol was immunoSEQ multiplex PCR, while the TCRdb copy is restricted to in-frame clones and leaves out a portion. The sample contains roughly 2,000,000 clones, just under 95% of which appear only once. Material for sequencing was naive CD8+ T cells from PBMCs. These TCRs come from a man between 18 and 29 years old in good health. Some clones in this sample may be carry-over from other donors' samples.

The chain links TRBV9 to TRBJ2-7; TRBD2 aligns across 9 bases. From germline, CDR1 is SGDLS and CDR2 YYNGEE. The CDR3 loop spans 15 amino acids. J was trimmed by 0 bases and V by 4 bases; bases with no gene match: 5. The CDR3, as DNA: TGTGCCAGCAGCCCGACTAGCGGTTCCTCCTACGAGCAGTACTTC. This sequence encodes CASSPTSGSSYEQYF. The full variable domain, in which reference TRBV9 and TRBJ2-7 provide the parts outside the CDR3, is DSGVTQTPKHLITATGQRVTLRCSPRSGDLSVYWYQQSLDQGLQFLIQYYNGEERAKGNILERFSAQQFPDLHSELNLSSLELGDSALYFCASSPTSGSSYEQYFGPGTRLTVT.

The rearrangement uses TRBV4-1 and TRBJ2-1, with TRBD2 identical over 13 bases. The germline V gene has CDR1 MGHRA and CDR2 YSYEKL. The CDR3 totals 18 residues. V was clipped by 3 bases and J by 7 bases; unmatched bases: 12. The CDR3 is CASSQLTGGTSGINEQFF. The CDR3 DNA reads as TGCGCCAGCAGCCAGTTGACGGGAGGGACTAGCGGGATAAATGAGCAGTTCTTC.

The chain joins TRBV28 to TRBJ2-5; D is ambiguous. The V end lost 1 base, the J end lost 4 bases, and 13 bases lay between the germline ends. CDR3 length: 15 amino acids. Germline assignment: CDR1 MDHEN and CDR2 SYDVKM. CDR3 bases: TGTGCCAGCAGTTTATCCGGCTTACGGTTAGAGACCCAGTACTTC. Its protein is CASSLSGLRLETQYF.

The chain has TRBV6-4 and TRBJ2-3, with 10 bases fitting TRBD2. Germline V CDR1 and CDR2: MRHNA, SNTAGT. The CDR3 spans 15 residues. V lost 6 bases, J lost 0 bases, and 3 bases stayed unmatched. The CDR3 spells CASSSSGRSTDTQYF. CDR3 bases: TGTGCCAGCAGCTCTAGCGGGAGAAGCACAGATACGCAGTATTTT.

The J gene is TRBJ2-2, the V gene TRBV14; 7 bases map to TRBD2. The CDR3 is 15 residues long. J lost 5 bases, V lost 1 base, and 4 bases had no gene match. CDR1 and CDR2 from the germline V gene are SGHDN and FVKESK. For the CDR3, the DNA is TGTGCCAGCAGCCAAGTACCAGCGGGGACCGGGGAGCTGTTTTTT. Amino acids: CASSQVPAGTGELFF.

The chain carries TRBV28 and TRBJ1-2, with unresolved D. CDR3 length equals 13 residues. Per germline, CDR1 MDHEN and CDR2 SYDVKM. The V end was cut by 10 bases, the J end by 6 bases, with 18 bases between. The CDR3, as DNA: TGTGCCACGACACCCACCCCTAGGGATGGCTACACCTTC. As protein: CATTPTPRDGYTF.

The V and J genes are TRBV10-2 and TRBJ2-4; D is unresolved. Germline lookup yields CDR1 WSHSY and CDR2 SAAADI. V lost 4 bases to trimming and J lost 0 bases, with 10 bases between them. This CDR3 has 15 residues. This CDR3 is CASSGFGLAKNIQYF. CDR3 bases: TGCGCCAGCAGTGGTTTTGGGCTAGCCAAAAACATTCAGTACTTC.

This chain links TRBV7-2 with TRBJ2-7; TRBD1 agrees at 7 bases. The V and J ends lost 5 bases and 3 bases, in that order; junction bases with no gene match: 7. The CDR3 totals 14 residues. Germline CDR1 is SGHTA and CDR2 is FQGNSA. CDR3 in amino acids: CASSTRDRYYEQYF. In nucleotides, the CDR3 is TGTGCCAGCAGCACTCGGGACAGATACTACGAGCAGTACTTC.

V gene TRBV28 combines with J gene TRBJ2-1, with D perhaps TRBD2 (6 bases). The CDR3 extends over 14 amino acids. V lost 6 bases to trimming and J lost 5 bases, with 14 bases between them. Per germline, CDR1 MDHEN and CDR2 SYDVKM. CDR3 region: CASRVWGGDNEQFF. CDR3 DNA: TGTGCCAGCAGGGTGTGGGGCGGGGACAATGAGCAGTTCTTC.

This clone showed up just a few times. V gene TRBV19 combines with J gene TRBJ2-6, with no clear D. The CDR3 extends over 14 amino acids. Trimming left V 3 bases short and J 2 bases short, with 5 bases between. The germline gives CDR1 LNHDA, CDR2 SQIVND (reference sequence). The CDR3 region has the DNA TGTGCCAGTAGTATCGGGCCTGGGGCCAACGTCCTGACTTTC. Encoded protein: CASSIGPGANVLTF.

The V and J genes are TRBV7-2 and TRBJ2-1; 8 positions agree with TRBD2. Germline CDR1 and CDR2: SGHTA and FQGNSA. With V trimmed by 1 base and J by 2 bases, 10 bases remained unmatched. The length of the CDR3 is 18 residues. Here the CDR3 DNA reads TGTGCCAGCAGCTTAGATGGCCCGGGAGGGATTCCCTACAATGAGCAGTTCTTC. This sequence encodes CASSLDGPGGIPYNEQFF.

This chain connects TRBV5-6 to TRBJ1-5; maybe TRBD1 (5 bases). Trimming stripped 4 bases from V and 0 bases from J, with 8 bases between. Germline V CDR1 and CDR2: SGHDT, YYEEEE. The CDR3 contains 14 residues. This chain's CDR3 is CASSGGYSNQPQHF. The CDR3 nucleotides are TGTGCCAGCAGCGGGGGTTATAGCAATCAGCCCCAGCATTTT.

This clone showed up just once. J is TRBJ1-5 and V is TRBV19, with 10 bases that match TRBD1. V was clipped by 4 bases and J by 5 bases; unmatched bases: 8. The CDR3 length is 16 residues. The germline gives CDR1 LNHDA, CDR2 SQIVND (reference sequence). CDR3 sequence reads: CASSTGTGVYDQPQHF. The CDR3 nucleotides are TGTGCCAGTAGTACCGGGACAGGGGTTTATGATCAGCCCCAGCATTTT.

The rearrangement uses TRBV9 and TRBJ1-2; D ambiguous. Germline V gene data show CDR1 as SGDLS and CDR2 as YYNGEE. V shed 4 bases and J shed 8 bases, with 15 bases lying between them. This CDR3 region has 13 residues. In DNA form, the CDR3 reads TGTGCCAGCAGCTTACGGACGGCGGAGGGCTACACCTTC. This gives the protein CASSLRTAEGYTF. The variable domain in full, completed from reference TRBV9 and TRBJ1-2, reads DSGVTQTPKHLITATGQRVTLRCSPRSGDLSVYWYQQSLDQGLQFLIQYYNGEERAKGNILERFSAQQFPDLHSELNLSSLELGDSALYFCASSLRTAEGYTFGSGTRLTVV.

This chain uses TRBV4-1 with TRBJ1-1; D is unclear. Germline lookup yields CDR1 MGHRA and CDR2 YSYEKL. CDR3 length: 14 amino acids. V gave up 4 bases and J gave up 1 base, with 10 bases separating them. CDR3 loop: CASSLFGENTEAFF. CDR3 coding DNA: TGCGCCAGCAGCCTCTTTGGAGAGAACACTGAAGCTTTCTTT.

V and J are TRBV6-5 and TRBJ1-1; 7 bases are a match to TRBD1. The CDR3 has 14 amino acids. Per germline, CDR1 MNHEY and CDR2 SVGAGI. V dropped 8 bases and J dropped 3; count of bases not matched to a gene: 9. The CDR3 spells CASSWGQGDTEAFF. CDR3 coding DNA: TGTGCCAGCTCATGGGGGCAGGGGGACACTGAAGCTTTCTTT.

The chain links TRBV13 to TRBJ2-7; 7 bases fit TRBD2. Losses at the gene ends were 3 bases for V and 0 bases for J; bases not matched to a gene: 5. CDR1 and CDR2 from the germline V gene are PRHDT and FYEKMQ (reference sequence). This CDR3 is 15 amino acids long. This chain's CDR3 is CASSFRGEHSYEQYF. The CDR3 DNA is TGTGCCAGCAGCTTTCGGGGGGAACACTCCTACGAGCAGTACTTC.

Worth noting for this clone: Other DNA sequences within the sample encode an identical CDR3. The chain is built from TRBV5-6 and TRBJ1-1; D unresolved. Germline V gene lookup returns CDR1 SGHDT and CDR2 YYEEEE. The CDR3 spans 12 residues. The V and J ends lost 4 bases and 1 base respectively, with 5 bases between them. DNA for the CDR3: TGTGCCAGCAGCCCGGGGAACACTGAAGCTTTCTTT. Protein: CASSPGNTEAFF.

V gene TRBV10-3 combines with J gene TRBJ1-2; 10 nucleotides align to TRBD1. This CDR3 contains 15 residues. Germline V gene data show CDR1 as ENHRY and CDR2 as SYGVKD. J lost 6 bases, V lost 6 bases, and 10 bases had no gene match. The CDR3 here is CAIRGTGTGDNGYTF. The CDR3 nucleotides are TGTGCCATCAGGGGGACCGGGACAGGGGACAATGGCTACACCTTC.

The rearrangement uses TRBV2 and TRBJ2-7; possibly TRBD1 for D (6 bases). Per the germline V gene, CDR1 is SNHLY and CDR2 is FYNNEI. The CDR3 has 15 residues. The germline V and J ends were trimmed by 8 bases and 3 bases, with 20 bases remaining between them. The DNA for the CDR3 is TGTGCCAGCTCCGAGGGTTGGACAGAAGACTACGAGCAGTACTTC. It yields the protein CASSEGWTEDYEQYF.

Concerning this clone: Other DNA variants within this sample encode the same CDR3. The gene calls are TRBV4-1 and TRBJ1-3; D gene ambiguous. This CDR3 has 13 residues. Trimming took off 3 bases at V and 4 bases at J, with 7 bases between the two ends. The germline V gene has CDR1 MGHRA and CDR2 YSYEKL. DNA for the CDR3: TGCGCCAGCAGCCAGGGGAGGGGAAACACCATATATTTT. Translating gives CASSQGRGNTIYF.

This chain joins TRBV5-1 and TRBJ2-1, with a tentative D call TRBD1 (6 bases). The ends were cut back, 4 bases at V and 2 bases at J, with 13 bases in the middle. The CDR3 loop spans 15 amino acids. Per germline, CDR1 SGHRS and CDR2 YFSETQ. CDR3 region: CASSVTGSPYNEQFF. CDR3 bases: TGCGCCAGCAGCGTTACAGGGTCCCCCTACAATGAGCAGTTCTTC.

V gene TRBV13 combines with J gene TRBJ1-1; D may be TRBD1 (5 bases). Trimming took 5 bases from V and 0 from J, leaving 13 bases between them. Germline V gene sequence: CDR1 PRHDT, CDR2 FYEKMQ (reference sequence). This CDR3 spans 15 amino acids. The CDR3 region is CASSPIRGVNTEAFF. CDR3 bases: TGTGCCAGCAGCCCGATCCGGGGGGTGAACACTGAAGCTTTCTTT. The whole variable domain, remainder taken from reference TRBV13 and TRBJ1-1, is AAGVIQSPRHLIKEKRETATLKCYPIPRHDTVYWYQQGPGQDPQFLISFYEKMQSDKGSIPDRFSAQQFSDYHSELNMSSLELGDSALYFCASSPIRGVNTEAFFGQGTRLTVV.

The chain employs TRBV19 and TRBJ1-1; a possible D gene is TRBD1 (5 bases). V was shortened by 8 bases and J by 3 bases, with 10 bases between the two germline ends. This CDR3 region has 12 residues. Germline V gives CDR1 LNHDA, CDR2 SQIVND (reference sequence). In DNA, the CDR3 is TGTGCCAGTTGGGGGGAAGACACTGAAGCTTTCTTT. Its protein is CASWGEDTEAFF.

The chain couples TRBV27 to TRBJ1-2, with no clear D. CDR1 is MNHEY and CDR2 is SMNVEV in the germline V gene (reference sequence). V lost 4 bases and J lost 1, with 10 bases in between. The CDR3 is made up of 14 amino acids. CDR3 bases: TGTGCCAGCAGTTATCTCGGGAGTAACTATGGCTACACCTTC. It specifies CASSYLGSNYGYTF.

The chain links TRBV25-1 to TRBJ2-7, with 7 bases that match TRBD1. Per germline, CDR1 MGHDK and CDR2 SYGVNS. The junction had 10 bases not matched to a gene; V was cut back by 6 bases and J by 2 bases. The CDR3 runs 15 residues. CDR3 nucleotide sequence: TGTGCCAGCAGCGACTCGGGACAGCATACCTACGAGCAGTACTTC. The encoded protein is CASSDSGQHTYEQYF.

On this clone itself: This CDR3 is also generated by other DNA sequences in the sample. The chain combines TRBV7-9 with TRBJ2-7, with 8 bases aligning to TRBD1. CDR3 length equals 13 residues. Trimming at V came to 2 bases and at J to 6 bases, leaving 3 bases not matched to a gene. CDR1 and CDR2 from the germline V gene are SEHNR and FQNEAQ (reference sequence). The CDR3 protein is CASSLQGAGEQYF. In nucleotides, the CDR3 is TGTGCCAGCAGCTTACAGGGGGCTGGCGAGCAGTACTTC.

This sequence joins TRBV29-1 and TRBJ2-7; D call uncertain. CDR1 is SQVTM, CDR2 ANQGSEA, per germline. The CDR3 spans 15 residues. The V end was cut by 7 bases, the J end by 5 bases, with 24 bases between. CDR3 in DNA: TGCAGCGCCTTACCACCAGACCTTGGACGGAACGAGCAGTACTTC. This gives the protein CSALPPDLGRNEQYF.